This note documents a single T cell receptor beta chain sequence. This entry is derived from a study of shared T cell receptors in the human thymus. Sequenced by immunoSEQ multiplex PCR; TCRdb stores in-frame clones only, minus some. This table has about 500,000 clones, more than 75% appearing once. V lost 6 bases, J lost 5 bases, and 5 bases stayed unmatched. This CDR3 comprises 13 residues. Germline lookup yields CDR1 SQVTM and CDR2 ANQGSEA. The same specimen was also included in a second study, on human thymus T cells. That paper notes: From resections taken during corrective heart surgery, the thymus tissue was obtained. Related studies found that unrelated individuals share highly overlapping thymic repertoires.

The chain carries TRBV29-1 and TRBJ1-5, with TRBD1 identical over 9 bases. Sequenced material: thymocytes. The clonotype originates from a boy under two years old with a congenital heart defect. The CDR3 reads CSVRTGADQPQHF. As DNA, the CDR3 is TGCAGCGTAAGGACAGGGGCGGATCAGCCCCAGCATTTT.